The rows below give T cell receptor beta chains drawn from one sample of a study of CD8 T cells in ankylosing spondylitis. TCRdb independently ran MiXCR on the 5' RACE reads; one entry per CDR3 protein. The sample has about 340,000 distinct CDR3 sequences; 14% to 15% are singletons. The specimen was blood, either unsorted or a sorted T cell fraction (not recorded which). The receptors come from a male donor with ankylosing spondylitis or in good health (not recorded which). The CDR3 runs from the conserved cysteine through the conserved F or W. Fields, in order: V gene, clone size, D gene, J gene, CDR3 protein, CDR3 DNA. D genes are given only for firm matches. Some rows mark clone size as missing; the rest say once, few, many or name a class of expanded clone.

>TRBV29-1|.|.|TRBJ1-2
CSALDRPRGGYTF
TGCAGCGCCCTGGACAGACCTCGAGGCGGCTACACCTTC
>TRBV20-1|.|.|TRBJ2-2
CSARGLPAGELFF
TGCAGTGCTAGAGGCCTGCCCGCCGGGGAGCTGTTTTTT
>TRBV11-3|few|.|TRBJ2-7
CASSLDGGAGDEQYF
TGTGCCAGCAGCTTAGATGGGGGGGCAGGCGACGAGCAGTACTTC
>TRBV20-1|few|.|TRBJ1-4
CSARDRGQGGEKLFF
TGCAGTGCTAGAGATCGAGGGCAGGGAGGAGAAAAACTGTTTTTT
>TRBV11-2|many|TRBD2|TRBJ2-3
CASSLGLAGGYASTDTQYF
TGTGCCAGCAGCTTAGGACTAGCGGGGGGTTATGCTAGCACAGATACGCAGTATTTT
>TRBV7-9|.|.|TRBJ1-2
CASSADGGNYGYTF
TGTGCCAGCAGCGCTGACGGGGGAAACTATGGCTACACCTTC
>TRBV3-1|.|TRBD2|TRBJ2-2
CASSQEELAGNTGELFF
TGTGCCAGCAGCCAAGAAGAACTAGCGGGGAACACCGGGGAGCTGTTTTTT
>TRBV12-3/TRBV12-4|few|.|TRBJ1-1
CASSPPGQNTEAFF
TGTGCCAGCAGTCCCCCGGGACAGAACACTGAAGCTTTCTTT
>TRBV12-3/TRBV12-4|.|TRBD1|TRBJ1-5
CASSLPGQGRNQPQHF
TGTGCCAGCAGTTTGCCGGGACAGGGGAGGAATCAGCCCCAGCATTTT
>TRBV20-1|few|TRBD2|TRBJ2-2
CSARDRLAGGPGTGELFF
TGCAGTGCTAGAGATCGCCTAGCGGGAGGGCCCGGCACCGGGGAGCTGTTTTTT
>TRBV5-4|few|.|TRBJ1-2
CASSTPGYPGYTF
TGTGCCAGCAGCACCCCAGGGTATCCTGGCTACACCTTC
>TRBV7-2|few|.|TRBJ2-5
CASSPGYQETQYF
TGTGCCAGCAGCCCGGGGTACCAAGAGACCCAGTACTTC
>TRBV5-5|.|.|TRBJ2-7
CASRSLGSYEQYF
TGTGCCAGCAGGTCCCTAGGTTCCTACGAGCAGTACTTC
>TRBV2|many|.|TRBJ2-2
CASSLLSGELFF
TGTGCCAGCAGTCTCCTGTCCGGGGAGCTGTTTTTT
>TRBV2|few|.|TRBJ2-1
CASSEGTIRGNEQFF
TGTGCCAGCAGTGAAGGAACAATCCGGGGCAATGAGCAGTTCTTC
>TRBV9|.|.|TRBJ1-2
CASSVNGATTF
TGTGCCAGCAGCGTTAACGGGGCTACCACCTTC
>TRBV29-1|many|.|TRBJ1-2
CSVDLEGRSGYTF
TGCAGCGTTGATTTGGAAGGTCGGTCTGGCTACACCTTC
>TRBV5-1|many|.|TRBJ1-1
CASSLEGSPNTEAFF
TGCGCCAGCAGCTTGGAGGGCAGTCCTAACACTGAAGCTTTCTTT
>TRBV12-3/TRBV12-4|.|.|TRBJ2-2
CASSLAAYGGAGTGELFF
TGTGCCAGCAGTTTAGCAGCCTACGGGGGCGCTGGCACCGGGGAGCTGTTTTTT
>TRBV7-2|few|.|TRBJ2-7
CASSSGRGYEQYF
TGTGCCAGCAGCTCGGGTAGGGGCTACGAGCAGTACTTC
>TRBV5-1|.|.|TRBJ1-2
CASRMGAQSNYGYTF
TGCGCCAGCAGGATGGGGGCACAGTCTAACTATGGCTACACCTTC
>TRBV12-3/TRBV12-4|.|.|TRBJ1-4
CASSAIATNEKLFF
TGTGCCAGCAGTGCCATTGCAACTAATGAAAAACTGTTTTTT
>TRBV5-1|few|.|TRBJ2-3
CASSEGGRADTQYF
TGCGCCAGCAGCGAGGGGGGGAGGGCAGATACGCAGTATTTT
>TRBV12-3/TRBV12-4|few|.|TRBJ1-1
CASSWTRETEAFF
TGTGCCAGCAGTTGGACTCGGGAAACTGAAGCTTTCTTT
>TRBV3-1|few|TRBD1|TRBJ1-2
CASSHGTAYGYTF
TGTGCCAGCAGCCACGGGACAGCTTATGGCTACACCTTC
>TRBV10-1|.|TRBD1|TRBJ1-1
CASSDRTGGLVNTEAFF
TGCGCCAGCAGTGATCGGACAGGGGGACTAGTGAACACTGAAGCTTTCTTT
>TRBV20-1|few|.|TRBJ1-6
CSARDREPSALHF
TGCAGTGCTAGAGATCGAGAGCCCTCGGCCCTCCACTTT
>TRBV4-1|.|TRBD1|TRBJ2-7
CASSQDVRQGRSEQYF
TGCGCCAGCAGCCAAGATGTAAGACAGGGTAGAAGCGAGCAGTACTTC
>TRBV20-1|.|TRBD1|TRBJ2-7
CSARPDRAPYEQYF
TGCAGTGCTAGACCTGACAGGGCCCCCTACGAGCAGTACTTC
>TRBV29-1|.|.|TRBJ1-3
CSVESGGGNTIYF
TGCAGCGTTGAGTCGGGGGGTGGAAACACCATATATTTT
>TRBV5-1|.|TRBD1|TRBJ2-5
CASSWTGQTETQYF
TGCGCCAGCAGCTGGACGGGACAGACAGAGACCCAGTACTTC
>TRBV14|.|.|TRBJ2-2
CASSQARGLTGELFF
TGTGCCAGCAGCCAAGCCCGGGGTCTTACCGGGGAGCTGTTTTTT
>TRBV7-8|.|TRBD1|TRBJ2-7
CASSPRDRRYEQYF
TGTGCCAGCAGCCCCCGGGACAGGCGCTACGAGCAGTACTTC
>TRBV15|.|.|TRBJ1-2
CATSRGGGYGYTF
TGTGCCACCAGCAGAGGAGGGGGCTATGGCTACACCTTC
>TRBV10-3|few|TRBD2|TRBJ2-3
CAISEGSSGALTDTQYF
TGTGCCATCAGTGAGGGGTCGAGCGGGGCGCTCACAGATACGCAGTATTTT
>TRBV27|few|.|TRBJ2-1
CASSLLPEGSSYNEQFF
TGTGCCAGCAGTTTGCTCCCGGAGGGGAGCTCCTACAATGAGCAGTTCTTC
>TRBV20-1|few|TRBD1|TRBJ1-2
CSAERDRGRVGYTF
TGCAGTGCTGAACGGGACAGGGGGCGCGTGGGCTACACCTTC
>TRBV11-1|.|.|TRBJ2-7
CASSQSLQGYEQYF
TGTGCCAGCAGCCAAAGCCTACAGGGCTACGAGCAGTACTTC
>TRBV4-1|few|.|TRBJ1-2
CASSQDPGDGYTF
TGCGCCAGCAGCCAAGATCCAGGGGACGGGTACACCTTC
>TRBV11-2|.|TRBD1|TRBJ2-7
CASSLDRGPGGEQYF
TGTGCCAGCAGCTTGGACAGGGGCCCTGGAGGCGAGCAGTACTTC
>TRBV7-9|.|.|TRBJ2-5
CASSFVILGETQYF
TGTGCCAGCAGCTTTGTTATACTAGGAGAGACCCAGTACTTC